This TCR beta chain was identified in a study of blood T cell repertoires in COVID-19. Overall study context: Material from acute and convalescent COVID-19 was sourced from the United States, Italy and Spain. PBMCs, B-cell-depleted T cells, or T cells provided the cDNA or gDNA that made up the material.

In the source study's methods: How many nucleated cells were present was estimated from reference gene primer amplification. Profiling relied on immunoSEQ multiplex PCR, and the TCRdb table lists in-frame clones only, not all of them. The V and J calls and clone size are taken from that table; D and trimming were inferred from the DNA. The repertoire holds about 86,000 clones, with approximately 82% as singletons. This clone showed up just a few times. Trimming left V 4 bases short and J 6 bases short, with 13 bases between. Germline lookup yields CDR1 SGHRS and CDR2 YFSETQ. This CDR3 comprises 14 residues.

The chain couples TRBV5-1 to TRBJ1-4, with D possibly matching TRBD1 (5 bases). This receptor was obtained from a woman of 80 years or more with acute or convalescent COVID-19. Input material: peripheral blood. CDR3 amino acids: CASSVGGVDEKLFF. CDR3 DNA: TGCGCCAGCAGCGTGGGGGGAGTGGATGAAAAACTGTTTTTT.